These 20 T cell receptor beta chains were sequenced from one sample in a study of human T cells and chemical hapten exposure. MiXCR, applied by TCRdb to the RACE reads, yields one record per CDR3 protein. This sample yields some 380,000 distinct CDR3 sequences, of which about 4.8% are seen a single time; over 2% belongs to the top ten. Time point reported: patch test 1, 2 weeks after DPC sensitization. Treatment reported: therapeutic diphenylcyclopropenone sensitization with weekly scalp DPC. The sequencing used whole blood, collected in connection with sensitization to the hapten diphenylcyclopropenone (DPC). The receptors come from a woman aged 50 to 60 with alopecia areata. Some clones in this sample may be carry-over from other donors' samples.

The chain employs TRBV10-2 and TRBJ2-3; the D gene is possibly TRBD2 (5 bases). The CDR3 runs 14 residues. CDR1 is WSHSY and CDR2 is SAAADI in the germline V gene. Trimming cost V 6 bases and J 3 bases, with 13 bases left between them. In nucleotides, the CDR3 is TGCGCCAGCAGGGTCCGGGGTCTAACAGATACGCAGTATTTT. Amino acid sequence: CASRVRGLTDTQYF.

This clonotype was counted a few times. The rearrangement joins TRBV30 to TRBJ1-2; D gene uncertain. V dropped 0 bases and J dropped 0 bases, with 5 bases sitting between them. Germline values: CDR1 GTSNPN, CDR2 SVGIG (reference sequence). The CDR3 extends over 13 amino acids. For the CDR3, the DNA is TGTGCCTGGAGTGTACTAGCTAACTATGGCTACACCTTC. Translation gives CAWSVLANYGYTF.

V usage is TRBV11-3 and J usage is TRBJ1-2; maybe TRBD1 (6 bases). CDR1 and CDR2 (germline): SGHNT, YENEEA. Trimming took 0 bases from V and 4 from J, leaving 9 bases between them. The CDR3 loop spans 14 amino acids. Here the CDR3 reads CASSLEGGLYGYTF. DNA of the CDR3: TGTGCCAGCAGCTTAGAAGGGGGTCTCTATGGCTACACCTTC. The whole variable domain, remainder taken from reference TRBV11-3 and TRBJ1-2, is EAGVVQSPRYKIIEKKQPVAFWCNPISGHNTLYWYLQNLGQGPELLIRYENEEAVDDSQLPKDRFSAERLKGVDSTLKIQPAELGDSAVYLCASSLEGGLYGYTFGSGTRLTVV.

This chain joins TRBV29-1 and TRBJ1-2; D call uncertain. Trimming took 0 bases from V and 8 from J, leaving 10 bases between them. CDR1 and CDR2 (germline): SQVTM, ANQGSEA. This CDR3 is 12 amino acids long. The CDR3 sequence is CSVEETGRGYTF. In DNA, the CDR3 is TGCAGCGTTGAAGAAACGGGTAGGGGCTACACCTTC.

This clonotype has just a few counts. DNA of the CDR3: TGCAGCGTTCTGGTAACGGGAAACACCATATATTTT. The encoded protein is CSVLVTGNTIYF. This chain connects TRBV29-1 to TRBJ1-3, with D unresolved. The germline V and J ends were trimmed by 5 bases and 4 bases, with 9 bases remaining between them. CDR3 size: 12 residues. CDR1 is SQVTM and CDR2 is ANQGSEA in the germline V gene.

This clonotype was counted at least ten times. The chain carries TRBV4-3 and TRBJ2-7, with D possibly called TRBD1 or TRBD2 (5 bases each). The V gene's germline CDR1 is LGHNA and CDR2 YSLEER. V was shortened by 0 bases and J by 5 bases, with 11 bases between the two germline ends. This CDR3 spans 14 amino acids. The CDR3, as DNA: TGCGCCAGCAGCCAAGAACCAGGGACCAACGAGCAGTACTTC. The encoded protein is CASSQEPGTNEQYF.

This clonotype was counted many times. The chain carries TRBV6-2 or TRBV6-3 and TRBJ1-1, with D possibly being TRBD1 (6 bases). The CDR3 runs to 14 residues. Looked up from germline, CDR1 is MNHEY and CDR2 is SVGEGT. Trimming stripped 7 bases from V and 7 bases from J, with 19 bases between. The CDR3 spells CASTNDRTVNEAFF. For the CDR3, the DNA is TGTGCCAGCACCAACGACCGGACAGTAAATGAAGCTTTCTTT.

The sample holds many counts of this clonotype. This chain uses TRBV20-1 with TRBJ2-3; weak D call: TRBD2 (5 bases). The CDR3 sequence is 16 residues long. The V gene lost 3 bases and the J gene lost 2 bases, with 18 bases spanning the gap. The germline V gene encodes CDR1 DFQATT and CDR2 SNEGSKA (reference sequence). The CDR3 reads CSASQSASPVTDTQYF. The CDR3 DNA reads as TGCAGTGCTAGTCAAAGTGCTAGCCCTGTCACAGATACGCAGTATTTT.

This clonotype was recorded many times. V usage is TRBV29-1 and J usage is TRBJ2-6; TRBD1 might be the D (6 bases). CDR1 is SQVTM and CDR2 is ANQGSEA in the germline V gene. The CDR3 totals 17 residues. V was cut by 6 bases and J by 0 bases, with 18 bases left in between. The DNA for the CDR3 is TGCAGCGTCTGGGTCAGGGGCGCAGGCTCTGGGGCCAACGTCCTGACTTTC. It codes for CSVWVRGAGSGANVLTF.

This clonotype was observed at least ten times. The chain employs TRBV9 and TRBJ2-2, with D hard to call. Trimming took 1 base from V and 6 from J, leaving 10 bases between them. Germline V gives CDR1 SGDLS, CDR2 YYNGEE. The CDR3 has 14 residues. CDR3: CASSVTLLAGELFF. For the CDR3, the DNA is TGTGCCAGCAGCGTAACTCTGTTAGCCGGGGAGCTGTTTTTT.

This chain joins TRBV27 and TRBJ2-7; 8 bases are shared with TRBD2. The CDR3 consists of 13 residues. The V gene end was trimmed by 10 bases and the J gene end by 1 base; junction bases not matched to a gene: 6. Germline V gene data show CDR1 as MNHEY and CDR2 as SMNVEV (reference sequence). CDR3 in amino acids: CATRGGLSYEQYF. The CDR3 coding sequence is TGTGCCACCCGGGGGGGGCTTTCCTACGAGCAGTACTTC.

V and J are TRBV10-3 and TRBJ1-5, with TRBD1 as a possible D gene (5 bases). The CDR3 sequence is 15 residues long. The V end was cut by 0 bases, the J end by 3 bases, with 9 bases between. Germline V gene sequence: CDR1 ENHRY, CDR2 SYGVKD. This CDR3 is CAISESPGPNQPQHF. DNA for the CDR3: TGTGCCATCAGTGAGTCTCCAGGGCCCAATCAGCCCCAGCATTTT.

At least ten counts were recorded for this clonotype. The genes are TRBV7-2 and TRBJ1-1; maybe TRBD1 (5 bases). The CDR3 extends over 17 amino acids. The germline V gene encodes CDR1 SGHTA and CDR2 FQGNSA. Trimming stripped 2 bases from V and 3 bases from J, with 19 bases between. CDR3 nucleotide sequence: TGTGCCAGCAGCTTAAGAGGGGCGCGATCCAGGGACACTGAAGCTTTCTTT. It is translated as CASSLRGARSRDTEAFF.

This clonotype has just a few counts. This chain uses TRBV29-1 with TRBJ1-2, with D unclear. Germline CDR1 is SQVTM and CDR2 is ANQGSEA. The CDR3 runs to 12 residues. V was cut by 3 bases and J by 4 bases, with 9 bases left in between. The CDR3 region is CSVEASLYGYTF. The CDR3 nucleotides read TGCAGCGTTGAGGCCAGCCTCTATGGCTACACCTTC.

The table lists this clonotype with a few counts. The CDR3 coding sequence is TGTGCCAGCAGTTACTACGCTGGAAACACCATATATTTT. This codes for CASSYYAGNTIYF. This rearrangement joins TRBV6-5 to TRBJ1-3; no clear D. The length of the CDR3 is 13 residues. CDR1 and CDR2 (germline): MNHEY, SVGAGI. The V end lost 1 base, the J end lost 2 bases, and 3 bases lay between the germline ends.

In this sample, this clonotype turned up a few times. V usage is TRBV29-1 and J usage is TRBJ1-1, with 7 bases matching TRBD1. CDR1 SQVTM and CDR2 ANQGSEA come from the germline V gene. This CDR3 is 12 amino acids long. The V segment lost 7 bases and the J segment 4 bases; nucleotides outside the gene matches: 6. The CDR3 sequence: CSADTGATEAFF. The CDR3, as DNA: TGCAGCGCCGACACAGGGGCCACTGAAGCTTTCTTT.

This clonotype was counted many times. The rearrangement joins TRBV5-4 to TRBJ1-1, with 7 bases matching TRBD1. Germline assignment: CDR1 SGHNT and CDR2 YYREEE (reference sequence). The CDR3 has 14 amino acids. The J segment lost 3 bases and the V segment lost 4 bases, leaving 6 bases of the junction unmatched. DNA for the CDR3: TGTGCCAGCAGCACTGGGACAGCCGACACTGAAGCTTTCTTT. Translation: CASSTGTADTEAFF.

This clonotype was observed a handful of times. This rearrangement joins TRBV10-2 to TRBJ2-1; TRBD2 matches 14 bases. The CDR3 runs 20 residues. V lost 5 bases, J lost 6 bases, and 18 bases stayed unmatched. The V gene's germline CDR1 is WSHSY and CDR2 SAAADI. CDR3 protein: CASSLPKTSGRGGVSNEQFF. The DNA of the CDR3 is TGCGCCAGCAGTCTACCCAAGACTAGCGGGAGGGGAGGGGTCTCCAATGAGCAGTTCTTC.

The rearrangement joins TRBV5-8 to TRBJ1-5, with D uncertain. CDR3 length: 15 residues. V lost 2 bases, J lost 0 bases, and 9 bases lay in between. Looked up from germline, CDR1 is SGHTS and CDR2 is YDEGEE. The CDR3 bases are TGTGCCAGCAGCTTAGGCCAATATAGCAATCAGCCCCAGCATTTT. Its protein product is CASSLGQYSNQPQHF.

This clonotype was counted between two and nine times. The rearrangement links TRBV28 to TRBJ2-3; the match to TRBD1 covers 10 bases. CDR3 size: 15 residues. Per germline, CDR1 MDHEN and CDR2 SYDVKM. V lost 3 bases and J lost 4; bases outside the gene matches: 4. This CDR3 is CASSFPGTGADTQYF. CDR3 in DNA: TGTGCCAGCAGTTTCCCCGGGACAGGGGCAGATACGCAGTATTTT. Filled out from reference TRBV28 and TRBJ2-3, the complete variable domain reads DVKVTQSSRYLVKRTGEKVFLECVQDMDHENMFWYRQDPGLGLRLIYFSYDVKMKEKGDIPEGYSVSREKKERFSLILESASTNQTSMYLCASSFPGTGADTQYFGPGTRLTVL.